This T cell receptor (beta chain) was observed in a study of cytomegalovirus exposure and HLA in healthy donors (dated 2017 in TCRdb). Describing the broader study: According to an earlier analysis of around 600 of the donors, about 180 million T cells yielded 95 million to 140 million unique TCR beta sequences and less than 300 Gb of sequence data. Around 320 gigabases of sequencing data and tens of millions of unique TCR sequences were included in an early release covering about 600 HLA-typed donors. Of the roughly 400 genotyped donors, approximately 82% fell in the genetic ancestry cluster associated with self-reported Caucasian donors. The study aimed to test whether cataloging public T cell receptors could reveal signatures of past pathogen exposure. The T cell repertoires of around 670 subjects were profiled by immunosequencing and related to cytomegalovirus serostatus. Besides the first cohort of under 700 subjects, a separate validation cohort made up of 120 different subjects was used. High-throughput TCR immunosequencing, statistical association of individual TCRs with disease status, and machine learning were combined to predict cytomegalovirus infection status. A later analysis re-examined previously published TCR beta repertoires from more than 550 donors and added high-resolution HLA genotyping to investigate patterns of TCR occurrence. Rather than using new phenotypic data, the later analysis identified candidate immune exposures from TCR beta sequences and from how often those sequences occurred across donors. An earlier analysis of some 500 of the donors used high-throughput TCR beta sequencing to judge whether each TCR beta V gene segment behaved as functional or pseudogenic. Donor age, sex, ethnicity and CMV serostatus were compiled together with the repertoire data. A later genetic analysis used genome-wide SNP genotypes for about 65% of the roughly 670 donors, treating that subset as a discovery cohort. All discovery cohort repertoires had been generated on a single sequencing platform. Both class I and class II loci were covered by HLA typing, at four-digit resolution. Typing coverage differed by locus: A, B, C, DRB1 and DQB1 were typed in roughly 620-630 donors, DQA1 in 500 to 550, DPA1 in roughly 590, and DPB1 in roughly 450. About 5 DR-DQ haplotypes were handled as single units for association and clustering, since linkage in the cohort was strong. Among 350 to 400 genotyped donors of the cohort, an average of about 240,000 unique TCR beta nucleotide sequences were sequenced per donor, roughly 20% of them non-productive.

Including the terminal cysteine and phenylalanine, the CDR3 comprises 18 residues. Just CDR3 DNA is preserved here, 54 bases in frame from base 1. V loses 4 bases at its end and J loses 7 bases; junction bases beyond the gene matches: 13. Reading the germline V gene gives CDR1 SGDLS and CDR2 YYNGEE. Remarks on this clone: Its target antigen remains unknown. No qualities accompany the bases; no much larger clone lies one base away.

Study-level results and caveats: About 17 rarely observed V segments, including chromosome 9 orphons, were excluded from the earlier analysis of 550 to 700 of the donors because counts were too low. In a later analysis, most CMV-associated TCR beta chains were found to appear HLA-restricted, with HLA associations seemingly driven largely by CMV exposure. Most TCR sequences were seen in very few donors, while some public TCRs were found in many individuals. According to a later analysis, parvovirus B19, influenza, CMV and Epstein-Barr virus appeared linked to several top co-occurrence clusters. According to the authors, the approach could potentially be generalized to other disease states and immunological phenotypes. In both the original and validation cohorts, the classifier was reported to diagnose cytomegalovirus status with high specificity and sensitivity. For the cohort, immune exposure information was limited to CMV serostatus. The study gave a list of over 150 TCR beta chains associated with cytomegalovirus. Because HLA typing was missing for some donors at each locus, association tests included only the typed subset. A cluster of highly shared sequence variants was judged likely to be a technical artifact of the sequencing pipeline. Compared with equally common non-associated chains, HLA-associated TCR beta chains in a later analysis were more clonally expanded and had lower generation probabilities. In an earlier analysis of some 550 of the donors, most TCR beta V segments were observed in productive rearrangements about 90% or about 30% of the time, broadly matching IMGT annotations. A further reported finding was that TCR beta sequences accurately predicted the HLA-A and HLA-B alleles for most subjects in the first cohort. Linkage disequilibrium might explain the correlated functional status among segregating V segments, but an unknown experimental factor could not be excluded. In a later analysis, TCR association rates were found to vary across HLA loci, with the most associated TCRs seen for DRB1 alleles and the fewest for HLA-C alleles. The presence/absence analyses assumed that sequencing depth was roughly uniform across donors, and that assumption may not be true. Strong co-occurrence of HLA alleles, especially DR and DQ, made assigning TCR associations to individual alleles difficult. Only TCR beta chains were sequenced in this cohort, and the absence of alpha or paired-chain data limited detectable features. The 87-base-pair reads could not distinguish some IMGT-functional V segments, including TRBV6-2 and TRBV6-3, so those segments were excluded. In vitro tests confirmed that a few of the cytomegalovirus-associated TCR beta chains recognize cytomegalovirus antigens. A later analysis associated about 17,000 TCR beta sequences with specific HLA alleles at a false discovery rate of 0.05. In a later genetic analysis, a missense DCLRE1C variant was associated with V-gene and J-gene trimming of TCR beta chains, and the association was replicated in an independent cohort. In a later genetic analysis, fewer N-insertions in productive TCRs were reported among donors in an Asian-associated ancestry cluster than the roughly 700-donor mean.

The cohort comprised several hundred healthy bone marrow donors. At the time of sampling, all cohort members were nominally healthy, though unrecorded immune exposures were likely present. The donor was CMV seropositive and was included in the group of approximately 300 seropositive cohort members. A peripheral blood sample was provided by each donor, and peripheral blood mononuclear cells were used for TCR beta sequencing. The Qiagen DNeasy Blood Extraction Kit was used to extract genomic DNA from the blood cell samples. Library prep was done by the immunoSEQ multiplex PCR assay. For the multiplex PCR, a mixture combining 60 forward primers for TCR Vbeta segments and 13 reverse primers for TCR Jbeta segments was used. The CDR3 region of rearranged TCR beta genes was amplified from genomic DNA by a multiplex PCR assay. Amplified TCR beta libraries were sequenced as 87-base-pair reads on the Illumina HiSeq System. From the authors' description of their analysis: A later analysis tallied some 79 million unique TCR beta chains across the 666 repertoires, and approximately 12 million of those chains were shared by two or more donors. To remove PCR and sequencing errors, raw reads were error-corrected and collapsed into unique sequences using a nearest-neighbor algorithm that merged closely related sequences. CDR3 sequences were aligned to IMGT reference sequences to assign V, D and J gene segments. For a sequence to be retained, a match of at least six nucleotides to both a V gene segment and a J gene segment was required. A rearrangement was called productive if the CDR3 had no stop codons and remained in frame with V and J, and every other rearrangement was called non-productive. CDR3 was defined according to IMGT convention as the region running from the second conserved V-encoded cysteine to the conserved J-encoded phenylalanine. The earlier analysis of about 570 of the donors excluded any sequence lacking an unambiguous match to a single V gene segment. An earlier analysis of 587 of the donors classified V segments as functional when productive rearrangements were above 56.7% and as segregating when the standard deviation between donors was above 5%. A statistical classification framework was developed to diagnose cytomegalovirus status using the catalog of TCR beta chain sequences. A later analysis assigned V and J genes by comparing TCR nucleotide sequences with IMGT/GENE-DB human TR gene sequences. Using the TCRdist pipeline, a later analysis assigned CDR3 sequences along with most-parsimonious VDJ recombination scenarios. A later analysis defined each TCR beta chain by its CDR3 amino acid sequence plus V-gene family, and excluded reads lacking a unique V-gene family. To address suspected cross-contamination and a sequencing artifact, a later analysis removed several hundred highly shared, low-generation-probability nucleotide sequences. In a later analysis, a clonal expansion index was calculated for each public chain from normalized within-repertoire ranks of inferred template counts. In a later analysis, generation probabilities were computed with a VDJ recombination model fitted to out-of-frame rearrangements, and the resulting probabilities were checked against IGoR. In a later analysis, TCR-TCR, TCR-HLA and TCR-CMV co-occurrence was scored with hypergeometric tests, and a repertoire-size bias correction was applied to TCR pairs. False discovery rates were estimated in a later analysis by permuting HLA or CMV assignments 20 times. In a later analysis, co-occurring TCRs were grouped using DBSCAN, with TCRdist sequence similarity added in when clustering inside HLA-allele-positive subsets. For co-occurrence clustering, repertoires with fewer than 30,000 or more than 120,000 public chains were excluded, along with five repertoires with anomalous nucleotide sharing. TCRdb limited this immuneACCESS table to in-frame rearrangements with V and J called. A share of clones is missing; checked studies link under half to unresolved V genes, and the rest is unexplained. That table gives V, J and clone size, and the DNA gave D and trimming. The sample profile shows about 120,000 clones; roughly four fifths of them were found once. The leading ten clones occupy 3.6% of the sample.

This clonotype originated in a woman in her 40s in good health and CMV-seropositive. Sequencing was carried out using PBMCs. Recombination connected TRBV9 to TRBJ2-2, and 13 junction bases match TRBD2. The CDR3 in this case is CASSLRIGLAGDHGELFF. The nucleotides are TGTGCCAGCAGCCTCCGGATTGGACTAGCGGGAGATCACGGGGAGCTGTTTTTT.